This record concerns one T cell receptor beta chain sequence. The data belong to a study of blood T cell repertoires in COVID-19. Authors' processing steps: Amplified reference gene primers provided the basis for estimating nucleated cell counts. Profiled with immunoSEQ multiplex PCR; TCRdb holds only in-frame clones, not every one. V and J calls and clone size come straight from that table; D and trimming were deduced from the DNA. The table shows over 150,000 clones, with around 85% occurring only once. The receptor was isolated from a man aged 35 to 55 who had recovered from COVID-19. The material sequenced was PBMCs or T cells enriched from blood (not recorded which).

CDR3 residues: CASSYSGGVTEAFF. CDR3 bases: TGTGCCAGCAGCTACTCTGGGGGGGTCACTGAAGCTTTCTTT. The chain recombines TRBV7-9 with TRBJ1-1; TRBD1 might be the D (5 bases). Per the germline V gene, CDR1 is SEHNR and CDR2 is FQNEAQ (reference sequence). The CDR3 is made up of 14 amino acids. Trimming stripped 4 bases from V and 4 bases from J, with 13 bases between.